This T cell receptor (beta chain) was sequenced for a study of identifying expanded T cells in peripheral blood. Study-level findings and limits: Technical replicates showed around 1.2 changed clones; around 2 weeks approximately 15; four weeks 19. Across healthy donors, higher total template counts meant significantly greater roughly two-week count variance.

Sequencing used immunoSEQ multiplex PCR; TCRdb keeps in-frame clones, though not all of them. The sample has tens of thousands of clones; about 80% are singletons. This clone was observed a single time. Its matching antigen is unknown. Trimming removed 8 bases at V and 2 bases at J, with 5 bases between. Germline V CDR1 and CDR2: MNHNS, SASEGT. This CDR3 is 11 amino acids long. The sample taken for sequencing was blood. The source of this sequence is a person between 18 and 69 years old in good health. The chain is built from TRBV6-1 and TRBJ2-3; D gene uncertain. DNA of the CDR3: TGTGCCAGCCAGATCACAGATACGCAGTATTTT. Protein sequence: CASQITDTQYF.